This note documents a single TCR beta chain sequence. Its target is unknown. Treatment noted: oral pan-JAK inhibitor, 5-10 mg twice daily. The data belong to a study of CD8+ T cells in alopecia areata. Overall study findings and caveats: Many expanded lesional clones persisted in scalp and blood during tofacitinib treatment.

In each case, RNA was isolated and then reverse transcribed into cDNA as the sequencing template. Some clones are missing from TCRdb's copy, which holds only in-frame ones; the method was immunoSEQ multiplex PCR. The sample has around 290,000 clones, 55% to 75% seen once. The CDR3 is made up of 11 amino acids. V was clipped by 2 bases and J by 8 bases, with 6 bases between them. Germline V gene data show CDR1 as SGHTA and CDR2 as FQGNSA. The TCR was taken from a human donor with alopecia areata. The chain is built from TRBV7-2 and TRBJ1-2; possibly TRBD1 for D (6 bases). The material was CD4+ T cells sorted from blood, obtained at week 24, from a patient treated with tofacitinib. The chain's CDR3 is CASSLQGGYTF. For the CDR3, the DNA is TGTGCCAGCAGCTTACAGGGGGGCTACACCTTC. The variable domain in full, with the rest retrieved from reference TRBV7-2 and TRBJ1-2, is GAGVSQSPSNKVTEKGKDVELRCDPISGHTALYWYRQSLGQGLEFLIYFQGNSAPDKSGLPSDRFSAERTGGSVSTLTIQRTQQEDSAVYLCASSLQGGYTFGSGTRLTVV.